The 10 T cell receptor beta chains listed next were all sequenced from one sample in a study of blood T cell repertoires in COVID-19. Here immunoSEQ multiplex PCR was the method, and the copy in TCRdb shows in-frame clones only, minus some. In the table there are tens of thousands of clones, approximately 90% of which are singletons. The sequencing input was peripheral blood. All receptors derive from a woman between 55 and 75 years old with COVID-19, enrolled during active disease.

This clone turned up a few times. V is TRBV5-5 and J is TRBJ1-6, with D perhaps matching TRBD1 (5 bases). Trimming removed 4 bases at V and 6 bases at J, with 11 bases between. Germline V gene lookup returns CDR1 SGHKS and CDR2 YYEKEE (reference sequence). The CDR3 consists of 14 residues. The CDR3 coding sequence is TGTGCCAGCAGCCGGACACCGGTTAATTCACCCCTCCACTTT. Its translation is CASSRTPVNSPLHF.

CDR3 sequence reads: CASSPGTVYGYTF. CDR3 coding DNA: TGTGCCAGCAGTCCAGGGACAGTCTATGGCTACACCTTC. The rearrangement links TRBV12-3 or TRBV12-4 to TRBJ1-2; 7 positions match TRBD1. V lost 5 bases and J lost 4; bases outside the gene matches: 4. The CDR3 runs 13 residues.

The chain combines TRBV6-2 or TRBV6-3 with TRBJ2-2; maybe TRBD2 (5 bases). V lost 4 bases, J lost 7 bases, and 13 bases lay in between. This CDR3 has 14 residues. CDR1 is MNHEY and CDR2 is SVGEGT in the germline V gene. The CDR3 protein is CASSFLNGGGELFF. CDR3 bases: TGTGCCAGCAGTTTTCTCAACGGAGGCGGGGAGCTGTTTTTT.

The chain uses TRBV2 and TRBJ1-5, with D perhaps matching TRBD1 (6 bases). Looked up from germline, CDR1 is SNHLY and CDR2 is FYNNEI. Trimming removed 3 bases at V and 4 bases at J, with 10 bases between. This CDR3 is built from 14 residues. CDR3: CASSERTENQPQHF. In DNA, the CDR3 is TGTGCCAGCAGTGAGCGGACAGAGAATCAGCCCCAGCATTTT.

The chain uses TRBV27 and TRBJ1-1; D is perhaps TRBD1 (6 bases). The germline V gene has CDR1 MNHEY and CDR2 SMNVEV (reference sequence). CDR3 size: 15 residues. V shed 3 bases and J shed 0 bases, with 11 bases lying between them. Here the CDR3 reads CASSFKQGMNTEAFF. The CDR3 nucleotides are TGTGCCAGCAGTTTCAAACAGGGCATGAACACTGAAGCTTTCTTT.

The CDR3 nucleotides are TGTGCCAGCAGCGTAGGAGGTACAGGGGGCAGGGAGCAGTACTTC. Its protein is CASSVGGTGGREQYF. The J gene is TRBJ2-7, the V gene TRBV9; 9 nucleotides agree with TRBD1. The germline V gene encodes CDR1 SGDLS and CDR2 YYNGEE. The CDR3 is 15 amino acids. V lost 0 bases, J lost 7 bases, and 8 bases stayed unmatched.

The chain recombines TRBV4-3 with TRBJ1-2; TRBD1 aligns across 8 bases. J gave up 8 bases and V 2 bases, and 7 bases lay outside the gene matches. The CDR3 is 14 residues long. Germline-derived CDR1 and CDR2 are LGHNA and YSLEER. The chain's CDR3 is CASSQTSGTGGYTF. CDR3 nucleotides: TGCGCCAGCAGCCAAACGTCCGGGACAGGAGGCTACACCTTC.

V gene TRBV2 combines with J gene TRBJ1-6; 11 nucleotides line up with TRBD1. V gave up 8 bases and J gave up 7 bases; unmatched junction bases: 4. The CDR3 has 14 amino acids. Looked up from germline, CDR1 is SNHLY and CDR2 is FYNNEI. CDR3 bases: TGTGCCAGCGTATGGGACAGGGGGAATTCACCCCTCCACTTT. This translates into CASVWDRGNSPLHF.

The chain's CDR3 is CASRHRGINSPLHF. The CDR3 DNA follows: TGTGCCAGCAGGCATCGGGGTATTAATTCACCCCTCCACTTT. This rearrangement joins TRBV3-1 (or the pseudogene TRBV3-2) to TRBJ1-6, with D unresolved. The CDR3 has 14 amino acids. Per the germline V gene, CDR1 is LGHDT and CDR2 is YNNKEL (reference sequence). Trimming pared 6 bases from V and 6 bases from J, leaving 12 bases between.

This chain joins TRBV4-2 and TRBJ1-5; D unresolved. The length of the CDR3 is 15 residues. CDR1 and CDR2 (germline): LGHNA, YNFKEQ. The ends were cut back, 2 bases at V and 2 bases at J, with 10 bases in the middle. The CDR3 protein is CASSQSVSGNQPQHF. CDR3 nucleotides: TGTGCCAGCAGCCAATCGGTTTCCGGCAATCAGCCCCAGCATTTT.